This T cell receptor (beta chain) was captured by sequencing in a study of blood T cell repertoires in COVID-19. Study-level background: From the United States, Italy and Spain came samples of acute and convalescent COVID-19. In each case, the material was cDNA or gDNA derived from T cells, B-cell-depleted T cells, or PBMCs.

The CDR3 length is 13 residues. Deletions cut 10 bases from V and 2 bases from J, with 15 bases between. Germline V CDR1 and CDR2: SNHLY, FYNNEI. Assay used: immunoSEQ multiplex PCR; TCRdb lists only in-frame clones, some missing. The table has 150,000 to 160,000 clones, roughly 84% seen once; the top ten hold approximately 9.4%. This receptor was identified in a woman between 45 and 65 years old with acute or convalescent COVID-19. Sequenced sample: peripheral blood. This chain joins TRBV2 and TRBJ2-7; possible D gene TRBD2, 6 bases. The CDR3 protein is CAIQTGSAYEQYF. CDR3 nucleotides: TGTGCCATCCAAACCGGGAGCGCCTACGAGCAGTACTTC.